Below are 31 T cell receptor beta chains sequenced from a single sample in a study of blood T cell repertoires in COVID-19. TCRdb's copy holds only in-frame clones and misses some; the assay was immunoSEQ multiplex PCR. The repertoire consists of 80,000 to 100,000 clones, with roughly 88% occurring once and the leading ten covering around 1.5%. Sample: peripheral blood. These receptor sequences come from a human donor with active COVID-19. The donor label of this sample is uncertain.

The rearrangement links TRBV5-1 to TRBJ2-2, with a tentative D call TRBD1 (6 bases). Trimming pared 5 bases from V and 1 base from J, leaving 15 bases between. The CDR3 is 16 residues long. Germline values: CDR1 SGHRS, CDR2 YFSETQ. The CDR3 bases are TGCGCCAGCAGGGGGGTTTCGGGACAGAACACCGGGGAGCTGTTTTTT. This encodes CASRGVSGQNTGELFF.

The V and J genes are TRBV23-1 and TRBJ2-2; no clear D gene. TRBV23-1 is sorted into the ORF group, with uncertain function. Trimming removed 3 bases from V and 1 base from J, with 12 bases in between. This CDR3 comprises 16 residues. As DNA, the CDR3 is TGCGCCAGCAGTCAGCCAAACACCAAGAACACCGGGGAGCTGTTTTTT. Protein product: CASSQPNTKNTGELFF.

The genes are TRBV9 and TRBJ2-2; D is unresolved. V shed 0 bases and J shed 6 bases, with 9 bases lying between them. Per the germline V gene, CDR1 is SGDLS and CDR2 is YYNGEE. The CDR3 is made up of 14 amino acids. The CDR3 here is CASSVVQSAGELFF. CDR3 nucleotide sequence: TGTGCCAGCAGCGTAGTCCAGTCTGCCGGGGAGCTGTTTTTT.

The chain has TRBV5-4 and TRBJ1-1; 12 bases are a match to TRBD1. This CDR3 comprises 16 residues. The V segment lost 3 bases and the J segment 6 bases; nucleotides outside the gene matches: 9. The germline CDR1 and CDR2 sequences are SGHNT and YYREEE (reference sequence). This CDR3 is CASSSGQGARGAEAFF. The DNA for the CDR3 is TGTGCCAGCAGCTCGGGACAGGGGGCGCGAGGCGCTGAAGCTTTCTTT.

This chain joins TRBV5-5 and TRBJ2-5; the D gene is possibly TRBD2 (6 bases). Trimming stripped 3 bases from V and 1 base from J, with 13 bases between. The CDR3 runs 15 residues. Germline V lookup: CDR1 SGHKS, CDR2 YYEKEE (reference sequence). CDR3 DNA sequence: TGTGCCAGCAGCTCCCTCACCGGGAGCCAAGAGACCCAGTACTTC. It is translated as CASSSLTGSQETQYF.

The chain recombines TRBV25-1 with TRBJ2-7, with TRBD1 as a possible D gene (5 bases). This CDR3 has 12 amino acids. The V gene lost 7 bases and the J gene lost 1 base, with 8 bases spanning the gap. Germline CDR1 and CDR2: MGHDK and SYGVNS. The CDR3, as DNA: TGTGCCAGCACGGACACTTCCTACGAGCAGTACTTC. As protein: CASTDTSYEQYF.

The CDR3 is CASSVGVSGGSLESYNEQFF. CDR3 in DNA: TGTGCCAGCAGCGTAGGGGTTAGCGGGGGGTCCCTTGAGTCCTACAATGAGCAGTTCTTC. V is TRBV9 and J is TRBJ2-1, with 10 bases fitting TRBD2. This CDR3 spans 20 amino acids. The germline CDR1 and CDR2 sequences are SGDLS and YYNGEE. Unmatched junction bases numbered 13, after V lost 0 bases and J lost 1 base.

V gene TRBV4-2 combines with J gene TRBJ2-4, with TRBD2 identical over 8 bases. V dropped 1 base and J dropped 0; count of bases not matched to a gene: 5. In germline, CDR1 is LGHNA, CDR2 YNFKEQ. CDR3 length: 17 amino acids. The CDR3 here is CASSQGISGAAKNIQYF. In DNA, the CDR3 is TGTGCCAGCAGCCAAGGAATTAGCGGGGCAGCCAAAAACATTCAGTACTTC.

The V gene is TRBV5-4, the J gene TRBJ1-2; 8 nucleotides match TRBD1. V shed 5 bases and J 7 bases; nucleotides not matched to a gene: 7. Per germline, CDR1 SGHNT and CDR2 YYREEE (reference sequence). The CDR3 is made up of 13 amino acids. In DNA, the CDR3 is TGTGCCAGCAGGCAACAGGGGGTCGGTGGCTACACCTTC. Translated, it gives CASRQQGVGGYTF.

The chain has TRBV30 and TRBJ1-2, with D hard to call. This CDR3 has 12 amino acids. Trimming pared 2 bases from V and 8 bases from J, leaving 12 bases between. Germline V gives CDR1 GTSNPN, CDR2 SVGIG (reference sequence). As DNA, the CDR3 is TGTGCCTGGAGTCCGACTTACGGCGGCTACACCTTC. Amino acid sequence: CAWSPTYGGYTF.

V is TRBV29-1 and J is TRBJ2-1; possibly TRBD1 for D (5 bases). Germline CDR1 is SQVTM and CDR2 is ANQGSEA. V was cut by 2 bases and J by 0 bases, with 8 bases left in between. There are 14 residues in the CDR3. The CDR3, as DNA: TGCAGCGTTGAACACAGGAGCTCCTACAATGAGCAGTTCTTC. Protein sequence: CSVEHRSSYNEQFF.

On this clone itself: At one end, the junction sequence differs from germline, possibly due to a read error. Within the sample, other DNA sequences also encode this same CDR3. V usage is TRBV19 and J usage is TRBJ2-7; D not certain. This CDR3 is 13 amino acids long. CDR1 is LNHDA, CDR2 SQIVND, per germline (reference sequence). The CDR3 loop reads CASRSNGAYEQYF. The CDR3 nucleotides are TGCGCCAGTAGAAGTAACGGTGCCTACGAGCAGTACTTC.

CDR3 sequence reads: CASSQPGQGSFSPQHF. CDR3 DNA sequence: TGTGCCAGCAGCCAACCCGGACAGGGGTCGTTTTCGCCCCAGCATTTT. The rearrangement joins TRBV3-1 (or the pseudogene TRBV3-2) to TRBJ1-5; TRBD1 matches 9 bases. V shed 2 bases, J shed 9 bases, and the junction held 11 bases outside the gene matches. From germline, CDR1 is LGHDT and CDR2 YNNKEL (reference sequence). The CDR3 runs to 16 residues.

This sequence joins TRBV2 and TRBJ2-3; possibly TRBD1 for D (6 bases). The CDR3 loop spans 16 amino acids. V lost 1 base, J lost 0 bases, and 11 bases lay in between. Germline loops: CDR1 SNHLY, CDR2 FYNNEI. This CDR3 is CASSEGGQLSTDTQYF. For the CDR3, the DNA is TGTGCCAGCAGTGAAGGGGGACAACTAAGCACAGATACGCAGTATTTT.

This sequence joins TRBV2 and TRBJ2-1; 8 nucleotides match TRBD1. There are 13 residues in the CDR3. The junction had 6 bases not matched to a gene; V was cut back by 4 bases and J by 10 bases. CDR1 and CDR2 (germline): SNHLY, FYNNEI. Here the CDR3 DNA reads TGTGCCAGCAGTGTGGACAGGGTACGGGAGCAGTTCTTC. This translates into CASSVDRVREQFF. Full variable domain (rest looked up from reference TRBV2 and TRBJ2-1): EPEVTQTPSHQVTQMGQEVILRCVPISNHLYFYWYRQILGQKVEFLVSFYNNEISEKSEIFDDQFSVERPDGSNFTLKIRSTKLEDSAMYFCASSVDRVREQFFGPGTRLTVL.

The V call is TRBV15, the J call TRBJ2-3; a weak D match, TRBD1 (6 bases). CDR3 length: 13 amino acids. V shed 7 bases and J shed 4 bases, with 12 bases lying between them. Germline CDR1 and CDR2: LNHNV and YYDKDF (reference sequence). The CDR3 sequence is CATMDEGADTQYF. In DNA, the CDR3 is TGTGCCACCATGGACGAGGGGGCAGATACGCAGTATTTT.

V and J are TRBV4-3 and TRBJ1-2; D is uncertain. The V end lost 1 base, the J end lost 7 bases, and 13 bases lay between the germline ends. This CDR3 is 14 amino acids long. CDR1 is LGHNA and CDR2 is YSLEER in the germline V gene. CDR3 protein: CASSQGFPFPGYTF. Here the CDR3 DNA reads TGCGCCAGCAGCCAAGGTTTCCCTTTCCCTGGCTACACCTTC.

This clone was found once. The chain recombines TRBV3-1 (or the pseudogene TRBV3-2) with TRBJ2-3; tentative D call: TRBD2 (5 bases). This CDR3 comprises 16 residues. Germline assignment: CDR1 LGHDT and CDR2 YNNKEL (reference sequence). V was clipped by 4 bases and J by 4 bases, with 18 bases between them. In nucleotides, the CDR3 is TGTGCCAGCAGCCCACTTGCGGGTTGGGAAGCAGATACGCAGTATTTT. It translates to CASSPLAGWEADTQYF.

The rearrangement uses TRBV6-1 and TRBJ1-5; TRBD1 matches at 7 bases. There are 16 residues in the CDR3. The germline gives CDR1 MNHNS, CDR2 SASEGT. V was pared by 1 base and J by 2 bases, with 5 bases of the junction left unmatched. The CDR3 nucleotides read TGTGCCAGCAGTGAAGGCGTAGGGGGCGGCAATCAGCCCCAGCATTTT. Amino acid sequence: CASSEGVGGGNQPQHF.

This sequence joins TRBV9 and TRBJ2-7, with 7 positions matching TRBD1. V shed 3 bases and J 0 bases; nucleotides not matched to a gene: 6. From germline, CDR1 is SGDLS and CDR2 YYNGEE. The CDR3 totals 15 residues. CDR3 amino acids: CASSAGDSSSYEQYF. CDR3 bases: TGTGCCAGCAGCGCCGGGGACAGCAGCTCCTACGAGCAGTACTTC.

In its sample, this clone ranks as medium-sized (0.01 to 0.1%). The CDR3 sequence: CASSFIPGGQETQYF. The DNA for the CDR3 is TGCGCCAGCAGCTTTATCCCGGGAGGACAAGAGACCCAGTACTTC. V usage is TRBV5-1 and J usage is TRBJ2-5, with TRBD2 matching 7 bases. Trimming at V came to 2 bases and at J to 2 bases, leaving 6 bases not matched to a gene. The CDR3 extends over 15 amino acids. Germline CDR1 reads SGHRS; CDR2 reads YFSETQ.

This clone was observed once. The gene calls are TRBV6-5 and TRBJ2-5; 10 bases are shared with TRBD2. This CDR3 region has 15 residues. Germline V gene lookup returns CDR1 MNHEY and CDR2 SVGAGI. Trimming removed 7 bases from V and 3 bases from J; junction bases left unmatched: 8. This CDR3 is CASKRLAGLKETQYF. The CDR3 DNA reads TGTGCCAGCAAGAGACTAGCGGGCCTCAAAGAGACCCAGTACTTC.

The chain combines TRBV5-1 with TRBJ2-1, with D hard to call. CDR1 is SGHRS and CDR2 is YFSETQ in the germline V gene. The CDR3 loop spans 15 amino acids. Deletions cut 1 base from V and 3 bases from J, with 11 bases between. The DNA of the CDR3 is TGCGCCAGCAGCTTGCCGTCAGGCTTCTACAATGAGCAGTTCTTC. Amino acid sequence: CASSLPSGFYNEQFF.

CDR3 amino acids: CASSGDSLNTEAFF. The CDR3 DNA reads as TGTGCCAGCAGCGGGGACAGCTTGAACACTGAAGCTTTCTTT. The chain carries TRBV9 and TRBJ1-1; 7 positions agree with TRBD1. The V segment lost 3 bases and the J segment 0 bases; nucleotides outside the gene matches: 2. Germline V gene lookup returns CDR1 SGDLS and CDR2 YYNGEE. The length of the CDR3 is 14 residues.

CDR3 protein: CASSQQGGETQYF. CDR3 nucleotides: TGCGCCAGCAGCCAGCAGGGTGGGGAGACCCAGTACTTC. The chain employs TRBV4-3 and TRBJ2-5; D perhaps matches TRBD1 (5 bases). The CDR3 extends over 13 amino acids. Germline V CDR1 and CDR2: LGHNA, YSLEER. V was pared by 3 bases and J by 5 bases, with 10 bases between.

This clone has a single count. This sequence joins TRBV6-4 and TRBJ2-2, with 11 bases lining up with TRBD1. There are 16 residues in the CDR3. Germline trimming cut 1 base from V and 6 bases from J; bases unmatched to any gene: 4. CDR1 and CDR2 (germline): MRHNA, SNTAGT. CDR3 DNA: TGTGCCAGCAGTGACTTACCGGGACAGGGGGCCGGGGAGCTGTTTTTT. It translates to CASSDLPGQGAGELFF.

The rearrangement uses TRBV6-6 and TRBJ1-1, with D perhaps TRBD1 (5 bases). Looked up from germline, CDR1 is MNHNY and CDR2 is SVGAGI (reference sequence). V was shortened by 5 bases and J by 0 bases, with 10 bases between the two germline ends. The CDR3 has 14 amino acids. The CDR3 protein is CASSAGRLNTEAFF. The DNA of the CDR3 is TGTGCCAGCAGTGCGGGACGGTTGAACACTGAAGCTTTCTTT.

This chain connects TRBV30 to TRBJ2-7, with 10 bases matching TRBD2. Trimming took 6 bases from V and 5 from J; bases not matched to a gene: 10. Germline CDR1 GTSNPN, CDR2 SVGIG (reference sequence). The CDR3 contains 14 residues. CDR3 region: CACGGGTSVHEQYF. The DNA for the CDR3 is TGTGCCTGTGGAGGAGGGACTAGCGTCCACGAGCAGTACTTC.

This chain joins TRBV2 and TRBJ1-3, with 9 bases that match TRBD1. Trimming at V came to 3 bases and at J to 7 bases, leaving 7 bases not matched to a gene. CDR3 size: 15 residues. Germline lookup yields CDR1 SNHLY and CDR2 FYNNEI. Here the CDR3 DNA reads TGTGCCAGCAGTGAGGGAGGACAGGGGAGGAACACCATATATTTT. Translation gives CASSEGGQGRNTIYF. Drawing the rest from reference TRBV2 and TRBJ1-3, the complete variable domain is EPEVTQTPSHQVTQMGQEVILRCVPISNHLYFYWYRQILGQKVEFLVSFYNNEISEKSEIFDDQFSVERPDGSNFTLKIRSTKLEDSAMYFCASSEGGQGRNTIYFGEGSWLTVV.

This rearrangement joins TRBV7-8 to TRBJ2-7; TRBD1 agrees at 9 bases. The junction had 12 bases not matched to a gene; V was cut back by 0 bases and J by 3 bases. The CDR3 consists of 18 residues. CDR1 is SGHVS, CDR2 FQNEAQ, per germline. CDR3 sequence (DNA): TGTGCCAGCAGCTTAGCCGCCGGGACAGGGATTTTGCACTACGAGCAGTACTTC. It yields the protein CASSLAAGTGILHYEQYF. Looking up the rest from reference TRBV7-8 and TRBJ2-7 gives the full variable domain: GAGVSQSPRYKVAKRGQDVALRCDPISGHVSLFWYQQALGQGPEFLTYFQNEAQLDKSGLPSDRFFAERPEGSVSTLKIQRTQQEDSAVYLCASSLAAGTGILHYEQYFGPGTRLTVT.

V gene TRBV5-1 combines with J gene TRBJ1-6; a weak D match, TRBD1 (6 bases). From germline, CDR1 is SGHRS and CDR2 YFSETQ. This CDR3 comprises 14 residues. V was pared by 0 bases and J by 15 bases, with 16 bases between. The CDR3 region is CASSLVLAGDLLHF. The CDR3 DNA reads TGCGCCAGCAGCTTGGTATTGGCAGGGGACCTCCTCCACTTT. Filled out from reference TRBV5-1 and TRBJ1-6, the complete variable domain reads KAGVTQTPRYLIKTRGQQVTLSCSPISGHRSVSWYQQTPGQGLQFLFEYFSETQRNKGNFPGRFSGRQFSNSRSEMNVSTLELGDSALYLCASSLVLAGDLLHFGNGTRLTVT.